This T cell receptor (beta chain) emerged from a study of T cell responses to AZD1222 COVID-19 vaccine. Study-level points and caveats: Every sample of the repertoires postdated the peak T cell response.

With regard to this clone: What it binds is not known.

The repertoire was sequenced with immunoSEQ multiplex PCR; TCRdb's copy has only in-frame clones and lacks some. The sample includes some 150,000 clones, 80% to 95% of them seen just once. This CDR3 comprises 15 residues. Germline CDR1 and CDR2: KGHSH and LQKENI. The V and J ends lost 0 bases and 0 bases respectively, with 7 bases between them. This clonotype was obtained from an adult in good health. The chain has TRBV18 and TRBJ2-3; D call uncertain. The starting material was peripheral blood, obtained on day 0 of AZD1222 vaccination. As DNA, the CDR3 is TGTGCCAGCTCACCACCCTCGGGTAGCACAGATACGCAGTATTTT. This translates into CASSPPSGSTDTQYF.